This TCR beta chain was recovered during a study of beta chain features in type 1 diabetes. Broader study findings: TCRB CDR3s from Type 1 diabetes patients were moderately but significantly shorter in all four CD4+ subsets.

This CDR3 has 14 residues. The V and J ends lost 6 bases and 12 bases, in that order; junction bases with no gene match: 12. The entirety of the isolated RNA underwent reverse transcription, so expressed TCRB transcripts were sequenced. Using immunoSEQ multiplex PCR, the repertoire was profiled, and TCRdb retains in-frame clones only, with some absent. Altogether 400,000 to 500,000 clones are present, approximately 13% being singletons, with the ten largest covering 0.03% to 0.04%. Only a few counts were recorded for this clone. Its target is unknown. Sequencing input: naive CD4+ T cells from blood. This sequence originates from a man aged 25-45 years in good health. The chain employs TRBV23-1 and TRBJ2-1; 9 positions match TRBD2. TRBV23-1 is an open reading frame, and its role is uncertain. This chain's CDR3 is CASSLGTSSEGQFF. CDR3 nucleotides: TGCGCCAGCAGCCTTGGGACTAGCTCCGAGGGGCAGTTCTTC.